These 3 T cell receptor beta chains came from one sample sequenced in a study of T cells in Graves' hyperthyroidism and ophthalmopathy. RNA transcripts were the template for amplifying TCR beta CDR3 regions. The TCR CDR3 was amplified in a first-round RT-PCR using the HTBI primer set. TCRdb recomputed calls from the multiplex PCR reads with MiXCR, one row per CDR3 protein. The table shows 300,000 to 500,000 distinct CDR3 sequences, with over 12% occurring only once. Sequencing was carried out using blood. The source is a middle-aged man with Graves' ophthalmopathy.

This clonotype showed up many times. The CDR3 sequence is CASSLGTGAQLRTGELFF. The CDR3 nucleotides are TGCGCCAGCAGCTTGGGGACTGGGGCGCAGTTGCGTACCGGGGAGCTGTTTTTT. The chain recombines TRBV5-1 with TRBJ2-2; D is possibly TRBD1 or TRBD2 (5 bases each). V dropped 0 bases and J dropped 5 bases, with 20 bases sitting between them. CDR1 and CDR2 from the germline V gene are SGHRS and YFSETQ. CDR3 length: 18 residues.

This chain uses TRBV7-3 with TRBJ2-1; D is unclear. This CDR3 has 13 amino acids. Per germline, CDR1 SGHTA and CDR2 FQGTGA. V lost 0 bases and J lost 8, with 8 bases in between. This chain's CDR3 is CASSLTKDHEQFF. The CDR3 DNA follows: TGTGCCAGCAGCTTAACTAAGGACCATGAGCAGTTCTTC.

This clonotype appeared many times. The rearrangement links TRBV11-2 to TRBJ2-4; unclear D gene. This CDR3 is built from 14 residues. Germline-derived CDR1 and CDR2 are SGHAT and FQNNGV. Trimming took 5 bases from V and 0 from J, leaving 8 bases between them. The DNA for the CDR3 is TGTGCCAGCAGCCAACAACTAGCCAAAAACATTCAGTACTTC. Translation: CASSQQLAKNIQYF. Combining the CDR3 with reference TRBV11-2 and TRBJ2-4 gives the whole variable domain EAGVAQSPRYKIIEKRQSVAFWCNPISGHATLYWYQQILGQGPKLLIQFQNNGVVDDSQLPKDRFSAERLKGVDSTLKIQPAKLEDSAVYLCASSQQLAKNIQYFGAGTRLSVL.